The 10 T cell receptor beta chains reported below all come from one sample, sequenced in a study of metastatic and nonmetastatic thyroid tumors. TCRdb used MiXCR to call clones anew from the PCR reads. The sample comprises 13,000 or so clones, 23% of which are singletons, and 12% rests with the top ten. No treatment had been given to any patient before thyroid surgery. The sample consisted of adjacent normal tissue. The receptors were gathered from a female donor with papillary thyroid cancer or a benign thyroid nodule (not recorded which). Some clones in this sample may be carry-over from other donors' samples.

Sample share makes this clone medium-sized. This rearrangement joins TRBV6-1 to TRBJ1-4, with a tentative D call TRBD1 (6 bases). V gave up 5 bases and J gave up 7 bases, with 17 bases separating them. The germline V gene encodes CDR1 MNHNS and CDR2 SASEGT. This CDR3 comprises 15 residues. The CDR3 region is CASSRQAGTLEKLFF. The CDR3 coding sequence is TGTGCCAGCAGTCGCCAAGCAGGGACACTTGAAAAACTGTTTTTT.

As for this clone: At one boundary the junction diverges from the germline segment, which might be a read error. The rearrangement joins TRBV28 to TRBJ2-3; D is ambiguous. Germline V gene data show CDR1 as MDHEN and CDR2 as SYDVKM. The length of the CDR3 is 16 residues. The CDR3 here is CASSLWASEYTYTQYF. CDR3 nucleotides: TGTGCCAGCAGTTTATGGGCCAGCGAGTACACATATACTCAGTATTTT.

In its sample, this clone was seen a few times. The chain links TRBV5-5 to TRBJ1-2; D gene uncertain. The CDR3 has 14 amino acids. Germline CDR1 SGHKS, CDR2 YYEKEE (reference sequence). V dropped 2 bases and J dropped 6 bases, with 14 bases sitting between them. CDR3 nucleotide sequence: TGTGCCAGCAGCTTATGGTTGGCAGGCGATGGCTACACCTTC. Protein sequence: CASSLWLAGDGYTF.

The rearrangement links TRBV11-2 to TRBJ2-7; 11 nucleotides match TRBD1. This CDR3 region has 16 residues. Trimming cost V 4 bases and J 4 bases; bases outside gene matches: 9. Germline loops: CDR1 SGHAT, CDR2 FQNNGV. The CDR3 is CASSWTGGAAPYEQYF. The CDR3 DNA reads as TGTGCCAGCAGCTGGACAGGGGGCGCCGCCCCATACGAGCAGTACTTC.

The sample holds many counts of this clone. The chain carries TRBV18 and TRBJ1-1; a possible D gene is TRBD1 (6 bases). Germline CDR1 and CDR2: KGHSH and LQKENI. The CDR3 runs to 14 residues. Trimming removed 5 bases at V and 6 bases at J, with 16 bases between. CDR3 amino acids: CASSTTGNPPEAFF. The CDR3 DNA follows: TGTGCCAGCTCAACCACAGGGAATCCACCTGAAGCTTTCTTT.

This clone was detected many times. The chain employs TRBV5-1 and TRBJ1-4; D is perhaps TRBD1 (5 bases). The CDR3 is 15 residues long. Trimming stripped 0 bases from V and 4 bases from J, with 10 bases between. The germline CDR1 and CDR2 sequences are SGHRS and YFSETQ. CDR3 sequence reads: CASSLARAFNEKLFF. CDR3 DNA sequence: TGCGCCAGCAGCTTGGCCAGGGCCTTTAATGAAAAACTGTTTTTT.

The chain is built from TRBV11-2 and TRBJ2-1, with TRBD2 matching over 9 bases. This CDR3 spans 15 amino acids. J gave up 7 bases and V 2 bases, and 6 bases lay outside the gene matches. CDR1 and CDR2 from the germline V gene are SGHAT and FQNNGV. The CDR3 DNA is TGTGCCAGCAGCTTAACTTCCCTAGCGGGAAATGAGCAGTTCTTC. This translates into CASSLTSLAGNEQFF.

There are many counts of this clone. The chain carries TRBV5-1 and TRBJ1-1; D is undetermined. Trimming cost V 5 bases and J 1 base, with 3 bases left between them. Per germline, CDR1 SGHRS and CDR2 YFSETQ. This CDR3 spans 11 amino acids. In DNA form, the CDR3 reads TGCGCCAGCAGACAGAACACTGAAGCTTTCTTT. It yields the protein CASRQNTEAFF.

This clone rates as medium-sized. The V gene is TRBV11-2, the J gene TRBJ2-3; D is undetermined. The germline CDR1 and CDR2 sequences are SGHAT and FQNNGV. The CDR3 loop spans 14 amino acids. Trimming shortened V by 1 base and J by 2 bases, and 7 bases separated the two germline ends. CDR3: CASSLGLNTDTQYF. DNA of the CDR3: TGTGCCAGCAGCTTAGGCCTAAACACAGATACGCAGTATTTT. Together with reference TRBV11-2 and TRBJ2-3, the CDR3 gives the full variable domain: EAGVAQSPRYKIIEKRQSVAFWCNPISGHATLYWYQQILGQGPKLLIQFQNNGVVDDSQLPKDRFSAERLKGVDSTLKIQPAKLEDSAVYLCASSLGLNTDTQYFGPGTRLTVL.

The chain joins TRBV12-3 or TRBV12-4 to TRBJ2-3; unclear D gene. This CDR3 has 15 residues. V shed 5 bases and J shed 8 bases, with 20 bases lying between them. This CDR3 reads CASSPLPPSGGTQYF. The CDR3 DNA sequence: TGTGCCAGCAGTCCACTCCCTCCGTCCGGTGGTACGCAGTATTTT.